These 10 T cell receptor beta chains were all obtained from the same sample, sequenced in a study of blood T cell repertoires in COVID-19. Profiled with immunoSEQ multiplex PCR; TCRdb holds only in-frame clones, not every one. Among about 290,000 clones listed, around 89% were seen once. The sequenced sample was peripheral blood. The receptors stem from a man aged 35 to 55 with acute or convalescent COVID-19.

The genes are TRBV5-6 and TRBJ2-1; TRBD2 matches at 13 bases. The trim removed 1 base at V and 8 bases at J, leaving 3 bases unmatched. Germline CDR1 is SGHDT and CDR2 is YYEEEE. There are 15 residues in the CDR3. The CDR3 here is CASSLLLAGGHEQFF. The CDR3, as DNA: TGTGCCAGCAGCTTGTTACTAGCGGGGGGGCATGAGCAGTTCTTC.

The chain links TRBV5-4 to TRBJ2-3; TRBD2 aligns across 10 bases. The length of the CDR3 is 15 residues. V shed 2 bases, J shed 5 bases, and the junction held 5 bases outside the gene matches. Germline CDR1 and CDR2: SGHNT and YYREEE (reference sequence). CDR3 nucleotide sequence: TGTGCCAGCAGCTTTGGAGCGGGGGGGCTAGATACGCAGTATTTT. It encodes CASSFGAGGLDTQYF.

This clone is a singleton in its sample. The V gene is TRBV15, the J gene TRBJ2-7; 12 nucleotides align to TRBD2. CDR1 is LNHNV, CDR2 YYDKDF, per germline (reference sequence). The junction had 2 bases not matched to a gene; V was cut back by 2 bases and J by 0 bases. This CDR3 spans 16 amino acids. The CDR3 DNA sequence: TGTGCCACCAGCAGACTAGCGGGGGGGAGCTCCTACGAGCAGTACTTC. Translation: CATSRLAGGSSYEQYF.

The J gene is TRBJ1-1, the V gene TRBV2; 7 nucleotides agree with TRBD1. The CDR3 spans 15 residues. Germline trimming cut 7 bases from V and 1 base from J; bases unmatched to any gene: 9. Germline CDR1 and CDR2: SNHLY and FYNNEI. The CDR3 nucleotides read TGTGCCAGCACCCCCAGGGGGGATTCGAACACTGAAGCTTTCTTT. Its translation: CASTPRGDSNTEAFF.

The DNA of the CDR3 is TGTGCCAGCAGCCATCCAGGGGGACCTGGCTACACCTTC. Protein: CASSHPGGPGYTF. The chain has TRBV3-1 (or the pseudogene TRBV3-2) and TRBJ1-2; 7 bases agree with TRBD1. Per the germline V gene, CDR1 is LGHDT and CDR2 is YNNKEL (reference sequence). The CDR3 extends over 13 amino acids. V was pared by 3 bases and J by 7 bases, with 5 bases of the junction left unmatched.

The chain is built from TRBV6-5 and TRBJ1-2, with a weak D call TRBD1 (6 bases). With 2 bases removed from V and 2 bases from J, the gap between germline ends came to 12 bases. CDR1 and CDR2 (germline): MNHEY, SVGAGI. The CDR3 extends over 15 amino acids. CDR3 coding DNA: TGTGCCAGCAGTTACCGCGGACAGTTGAACTATGGCTACACCTTC. It yields the protein CASSYRGQLNYGYTF.

This clone occurred once. The V call is TRBV6-1, the J call TRBJ2-3, with 8 bases lining up with TRBD2. The V segment lost 2 bases and the J segment 3 bases; nucleotides outside the gene matches: 10. The CDR3 covers 17 residues. The germline V gene has CDR1 MNHNS and CDR2 SASEGT. CDR3 in DNA: TGTGCCAGCAGTGAAAGGGCTAGCGGGTACCCTACAGATACGCAGTATTTT. Protein sequence: CASSERASGYPTDTQYF.

The V call is TRBV6-1, the J call TRBJ1-6; D not resolved. The germline V gene has CDR1 MNHNS and CDR2 SASEGT. The CDR3 has 18 residues. V was cut by 2 bases and J by 2 bases, with 16 bases left in between. In nucleotides, the CDR3 is TGTGCCAGCAGTGAAACGGGGTCGGGGTTCCCCTATAATTCACCCCTCCACTTT. As protein: CASSETGSGFPYNSPLHF.

This chain uses TRBV11-3 with TRBJ2-7; 7 bases agree with TRBD2. This CDR3 region has 15 residues. Germline values: CDR1 SGHNT, CDR2 YENEEA. The V segment lost 5 bases and the J segment 0 bases; nucleotides outside the gene matches: 7. This CDR3 is CASSPGGTSSYEQYF. In DNA, the CDR3 is TGTGCCAGCAGCCCCGGGGGGACGAGCTCCTACGAGCAGTACTTC. Filled out from reference TRBV11-3 and TRBJ2-7, the complete variable domain reads EAGVVQSPRYKIIEKKQPVAFWCNPISGHNTLYWYLQNLGQGPELLIRYENEEAVDDSQLPKDRFSAERLKGVDSTLKIQPAELGDSAVYLCASSPGGTSSYEQYFGPGTRLTVT.

This sequence joins TRBV19 and TRBJ1-2; TRBD1 matches 10 bases. V shed 4 bases, J shed 8 bases, and the junction held 10 bases outside the gene matches. The CDR3 covers 15 residues. The germline V gene encodes CDR1 LNHDA and CDR2 SQIVND (reference sequence). The chain's CDR3 is CASSNPGQGIWGYTF. CDR3 coding DNA: TGTGCCAGTAGTAACCCGGGACAGGGGATCTGGGGCTACACCTTC. Filled out from reference TRBV19 and TRBJ1-2, the complete variable domain reads DGGITQSPKYLFRKEGQNVTLSCEQNLNHDAMYWYRQDPGQGLRLIYYSQIVNDFQKGDIAEGYSVSREKKESFPLTVTSAQKNPTAFYLCASSNPGQGIWGYTFGSGTRLTVV.